A single sample is the source of the 6 T cell receptor beta chains below, sequenced in a study of blood T cell repertoires in COVID-19. Produced via immunoSEQ multiplex PCR; TCRdb's table is partial and in-frame only. The table includes about 350,000 clones, approximately 91% detected once. Sequencing input: PBMCs or T cells enriched from blood (not recorded which). These TCRs come from a woman in her 30s who had been exposed to COVID-19.

This clone was counted only a few times. The V call is TRBV2, the J call TRBJ1-1; D is possibly TRBD1 (6 bases). The germline V and J ends were trimmed by 3 bases and 0 bases, with 14 bases remaining between them. Germline CDR1 and CDR2: SNHLY and FYNNEI. The CDR3 runs to 16 residues. The CDR3 bases are TGTGCCAGCAGTGAGGGGGCCCTCAGGGTGAACACTGAAGCTTTCTTT. Protein product: CASSEGALRVNTEAFF.

The chain uses TRBV28 and TRBJ2-6, with D tentatively TRBD1 (7 bases). The CDR3 has 15 amino acids. Trimming took 6 bases from V and 10 from J, leaving 19 bases between them. The germline CDR1 and CDR2 sequences are MDHEN and SYDVKM. CDR3 nucleotide sequence: TGTGCCAGCAGCCCGAGGAGGGACAGCGGTAACGTCCTGACTTTC. This gives the protein CASSPRRDSGNVLTF.

DNA of the CDR3: TGTGCCAGCAGCAGTGGACAGGGGGCAGGTCAGCCCCAGCATTTT. Its protein product is CASSSGQGAGQPQHF. The chain combines TRBV7-6 with TRBJ1-5, with 11 bases identical to TRBD1. The germline V gene has CDR1 SGHVS and CDR2 FNYEAQ. This CDR3 has 15 amino acids. The V segment lost 5 bases and the J segment 6 bases; nucleotides outside the gene matches: 6.

V and J are TRBV9 and TRBJ2-3; 8 nucleotides match TRBD2. The ends lost 4 bases at V and 4 bases at J; junction bases unmatched: 17. Germline lookup yields CDR1 SGDLS and CDR2 YYNGEE. The CDR3 extends over 18 amino acids. The CDR3 nucleotides are TGTGCCAGCAGCTCGCCCAAGTTGAGCGGGAGATCCCCAGATACGCAGTATTTT. It yields the protein CASSSPKLSGRSPDTQYF. Complete variable domain (other parts from reference TRBV9 and TRBJ2-3): DSGVTQTPKHLITATGQRVTLRCSPRSGDLSVYWYQQSLDQGLQFLIQYYNGEERAKGNILERFSAQQFPDLHSELNLSSLELGDSALYFCASSSPKLSGRSPDTQYFGPGTRLTVL.

This chain uses TRBV6-5 with TRBJ1-1; D unresolved. V shed 4 bases and J shed 0 bases, with 9 bases lying between them. CDR3 length: 14 residues. CDR1 and CDR2 from the germline V gene are MNHEY and SVGAGI. The CDR3 region is CASSSTQVNTEAFF. Here the CDR3 DNA reads TGTGCCAGCAGTTCGACCCAGGTGAACACTGAAGCTTTCTTT.

The J gene is TRBJ2-4, the V gene TRBV5-6, with 7 bases lining up with TRBD1. CDR1 and CDR2 from the germline V gene are SGHDT and YYEEEE. CDR3 length: 15 amino acids. J was trimmed by 1 base and V by 4 bases; bases with no gene match: 5. The CDR3 bases are TGTGCCAGCAGCACATCGACAGGGGCCAAAAACATTCAGTACTTC. It yields the protein CASSTSTGAKNIQYF. Full variable domain (rest looked up from reference TRBV5-6 and TRBJ2-4): DAGVTQSPTHLIKTRGQQVTLRCSPKSGHDTVSWYQQALGQGPQFIFQYYEEEERQRGNFPDRFSGHQFPNYSSELNVNALLLGDSALYLCASSTSTGAKNIQYFGAGTRLSVL.